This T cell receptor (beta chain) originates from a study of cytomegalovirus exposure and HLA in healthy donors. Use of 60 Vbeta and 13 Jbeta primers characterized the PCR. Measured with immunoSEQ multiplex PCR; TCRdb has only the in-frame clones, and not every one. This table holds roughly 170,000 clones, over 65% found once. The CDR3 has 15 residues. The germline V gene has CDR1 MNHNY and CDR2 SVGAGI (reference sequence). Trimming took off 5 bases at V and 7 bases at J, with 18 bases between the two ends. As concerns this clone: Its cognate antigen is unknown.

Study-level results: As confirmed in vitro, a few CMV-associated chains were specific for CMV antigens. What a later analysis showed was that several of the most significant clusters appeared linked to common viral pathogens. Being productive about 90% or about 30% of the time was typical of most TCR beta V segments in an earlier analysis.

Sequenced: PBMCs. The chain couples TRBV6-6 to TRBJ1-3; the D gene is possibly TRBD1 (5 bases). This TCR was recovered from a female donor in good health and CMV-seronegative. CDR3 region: CASSNVDRMWNTIYF. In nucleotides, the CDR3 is TGTGCCAGCAGTAACGTCGACAGAATGTGGAACACCATATATTTT.